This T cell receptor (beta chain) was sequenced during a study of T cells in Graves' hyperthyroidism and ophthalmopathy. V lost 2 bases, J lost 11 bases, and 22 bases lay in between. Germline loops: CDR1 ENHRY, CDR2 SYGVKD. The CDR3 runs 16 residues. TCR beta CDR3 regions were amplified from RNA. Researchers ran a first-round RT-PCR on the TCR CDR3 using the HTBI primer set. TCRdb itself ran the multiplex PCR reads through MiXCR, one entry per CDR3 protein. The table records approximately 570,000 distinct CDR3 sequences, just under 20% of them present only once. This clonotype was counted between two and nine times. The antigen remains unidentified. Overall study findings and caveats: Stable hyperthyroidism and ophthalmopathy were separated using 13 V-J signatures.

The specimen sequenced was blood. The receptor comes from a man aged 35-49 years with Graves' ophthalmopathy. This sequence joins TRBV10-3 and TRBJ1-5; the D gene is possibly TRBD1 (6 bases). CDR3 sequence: CAISEGIQGSEGAQHF. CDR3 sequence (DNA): TGTGCCATCAGTGAGGGGATCCAGGGGAGCGAAGGGGCCCAGCATTTT.